Listed here is a single TCR beta chain. Assay: immunoSEQ multiplex PCR; the TCRdb copy retains only in-frame clones and omits some. This table has 90,000 or so clones, around 87% appearing once. Documented time point: pretreatment peripheral blood. The CDR3 is made up of 15 amino acids. Trimming removed 1 base at V and 0 bases at J, with 7 bases between. Germline V gene data show CDR1 as MDHEN and CDR2 as SYDVKM. The data were taken from a study of PD-L1 blockade in urothelial cancer. The specimen was PBMCs, collected around atezolizumab (anti-PD-L1) treatment. The receptor was derived from a man aged 60-69 years with urothelial cancer. The chain combines TRBV28 with TRBJ1-5; D is undetermined. The CDR3 sequence is CASSLFPDSNQPQHF. CDR3 in DNA: TGTGCCAGCAGTTTATTTCCAGATAGCAATCAGCCCCAGCATTTT.